Listed below are T cell receptor beta chains from one sample, sequenced in a study of T cell responses to AZD1222 COVID-19 vaccine. Assay used: immunoSEQ multiplex PCR; TCRdb lists only in-frame clones, some missing. The data show roughly 120,000 clones, with around 86% seen just once and 1.2% held by the top ten. The sequencing used peripheral blood, collected on day 0 of AZD1222 vaccination. All receptors derive from an adult in good health. Each CDR3 is given with its conserved first and last residue. The D gene is left open where the match is weak. Clone size is stated in some rows and not others, as once, few, many or a class when expanded.

j_call,clone_size,v_call,d_call,cdr3_nt,cdr3_aa
TRBJ2-3,-,TRBV12-3/TRBV12-4,-,TGTGCCAGCAGTCTGAGGGGAGGAGATACGCAGTATTTT,CASSLRGGDTQYF
TRBJ2-2,-,TRBV2,-,TGTGCCAGCACGGGGAACACCGGGGAGCTGTTTTTT,CASTGNTGELFF
TRBJ1-2,-,TRBV6-2/TRBV6-3,-,TGTGCCAGCAGCTACTCCGTGGAGGGATTCTATGGCTACACCTTC,CASSYSVEGFYGYTF
TRBJ2-7,-,TRBV6-5,-,TGTGTTACTGGAGGGGCCCGGTTCGAGCAGTACTTC,CVTGGARFEQYF
TRBJ2-7,-,TRBV11-2,TRBD1,TGTGCCAGCAGCCTCGACAGGGGGCTCCACGAGCAGTACTTC,CASSLDRGLHEQYF
TRBJ2-5,-,TRBV4-2,-,TGTGCCAGCAGCCAAGGGGAAGCCCAGTACTTC,CASSQGEAQYF
TRBJ2-5,-,TRBV6-5,-,TGTGCCAGCAGCCCCAGGGAGACCCAGTACTTC,CASSPRETQYF
TRBJ1-5,-,TRBV3-1/TRBV3-2,-,TGTGCCAGCAGCCAAGAGTCCGGGACCCAGCATTTT,CASSQESGTQHF
TRBJ2-1,-,TRBV6-4,-,TGTGCCAGCAGTGACTCGGGCGGGTACAATGAGCAGTTCTTC,CASSDSGGYNEQFF
TRBJ1-2,few,TRBV19,-,TGTGCCAGTAGTCTGGGCCAGGCCGGCTATGGCTACACCTTC,CASSLGQAGYGYTF
TRBJ2-3,-,TRBV10-1,TRBD1,TGCGCCAGCAGTGAGCCTCGGGCAGGGGGCTTCGGGGATACGCAGTATTTT,CASSEPRAGGFGDTQYF
TRBJ2-3,-,TRBV11-2,TRBD2,TGTGCCAGCAGCGCCTGGTCAGCGGGGGTGTCCCGCACAGATACGCAGTATTTT,CASSAWSAGVSRTDTQYF
TRBJ2-3,-,TRBV9,TRBD2,TGTGCCAGCACTCGGGAGGGGTTTAGCACAGATACGCAGTATTTT,CASTREGFSTDTQYF
TRBJ2-6,-,TRBV4-1,-,TGCGCCAGCAGCCAAATTATCGGACTGGCCTCTGGGGCCAACGTCCTGACTTTC,CASSQIIGLASGANVLTF
TRBJ1-1,-,TRBV4-3,-,TGCGCCAGCAGCCAAGGGTCCGGGCGGTACACTGAAGCTTTCTTT,CASSQGSGRYTEAFF
TRBJ1-6,-,TRBV6-2/TRBV6-3,-,TGTGCCAGCAGCCGGCGAAGCAGGGAGGACGGTTCACCCCTCCACTTT,CASSRRSREDGSPLHF
TRBJ1-6,-,TRBV4-3,TRBD1,TGCGCCAGCAGCCAAGAAGGTCAGGGGGTCGGTTCACCCCTCCACTTT,CASSQEGQGVGSPLHF
TRBJ1-2,-,TRBV5-8,-,TGTGCCAGCAGCAGGGAAGGGAACTATGGCTACACCTTC,CASSREGNYGYTF
TRBJ1-2,-,TRBV30,TRBD1,TGTGCCTGGAGTGTTAGCGGCAGGGGGGTTGACTATGGCTACACCTTC,CAWSVSGRGVDYGYTF
TRBJ2-4,-,TRBV10-3,-,TGTGCCATCAGTGAGCCCGGTCTAACCAAAAACATTCAGTACTTC,CAISEPGLTKNIQYF
TRBJ1-5,-,TRBV28,-,TGTGCCAGCAGTCGGGGATTCAATCAGCCCCAGCATTTT,CASSRGFNQPQHF
TRBJ2-3,-,TRBV6-5,TRBD1,TGTGCCAGCAGTTCCGTGGGACAGGGGGTATCAGATACGCAGTATTTT,CASSSVGQGVSDTQYF
TRBJ2-2,-,TRBV9,-,TGTGCCAGCAGCGCTTCCCGGGGAATCTTGAACACCGGGGAGCTGTTTTTT,CASSASRGILNTGELFF
TRBJ1-5,-,TRBV30,-,TGTGCCTGGAGTGTTTGGAGAAATCAGCCCCAGCATTTT,CAWSVWRNQPQHF
TRBJ1-3,once,TRBV3-1/TRBV3-2,-,TGTGCCAGCAGCCAAGTAGGAGGTCTGGACGGAAACACCATATATTTT,CASSQVGGLDGNTIYF
TRBJ1-2,-,TRBV2,TRBD1,TGTGCCACCAGACAGGGGGCAAGTGGCTACACCTTC,CATRQGASGYTF
TRBJ2-7,-,TRBV27,-,TGTGCCAGCAGCGCCAATCGGGGGTACGAGCAGTACTTC,CASSANRGYEQYF
TRBJ2-6,-,TRBV6-2/TRBV6-3,TRBD1,TGTGCCAGCAGTTACAACAGGGGCTCTGGGGCCAACGTCCTGACTTTC,CASSYNRGSGANVLTF
TRBJ2-3,-,TRBV27,TRBD2,TGTGCCAGCAGTTTTTACCCCCCGGGACTAGCGGCAAGCACAGATACGCAGTATTTT,CASSFYPPGLAASTDTQYF
TRBJ1-1,-,TRBV6-4,-,TGTGCCAGCAGTGAGGGTATGAACACTGAAGCTTTCTTT,CASSEGMNTEAFF
TRBJ2-7,-,TRBV14,TRBD1,TGTGCCAGCAGCCAAGTTGGTGCTACGGGACAGAGCTCCTACGAGCAGTACTTC,CASSQVGATGQSSYEQYF
TRBJ1-5,-,TRBV25-1,-,TGTGCCAGCAATAAAAGGGTCCAGCCCCAGCATTTT,CASNKRVQPQHF
TRBJ1-4,once,TRBV19,-,TGTGCCAGTAGTATCCAACAACGGGCCGGCGCCGGGCGAAAACTGTTTTTT,CASSIQQRAGAGRKLFF
TRBJ1-2,-,TRBV27,-,TGTGCCAGCAGCCCTCGGTCACTAGGAAACTATGGCTACACCTTC,CASSPRSLGNYGYTF
TRBJ2-5,-,TRBV30,TRBD2,TGTGCCTGGAGGATAGCGGGGGGCCGGAAGACCCAGTACTTC,CAWRIAGGRKTQYF
TRBJ1-6,-,TRBV18,-,TGTGCCAGCTCACCCTACAGCGAATCACCCCTCCACTTT,CASSPYSESPLHF
TRBJ1-2,-,TRBV2,-,TGTGCCAGACCCGGGGACACAAACTATGGCTACACCTTC,CARPGDTNYGYTF
TRBJ2-7,once,TRBV4-2,TRBD2,TGTGCCAGCAGCCCCAGCGGGGGATACTCCTACGAGCAGTACTTC,CASSPSGGYSYEQYF
TRBJ1-1,-,TRBV7-9,TRBD1,TGTGCCAGCAGCTCCCGGACAGGGGGGCCTGAAGCTTTCTTT,CASSSRTGGPEAFF
TRBJ2-1,-,TRBV11-2,-,TGTGCCAGCAGCTTAGGGCAGGGGAACTACAATGAGCAGTTCTTC,CASSLGQGNYNEQFF